Given below is one TCR beta chain in context. Its antigen remains unknown. The data are from a study of long-term antiretroviral therapy in people with HIV. General study results and limits: Blood dating 2004 to 2017 may reflect older ART regimens.

Running of the v3.0 immunoSEQ assay took place at survey level. TCRdb keeps only in-frame clones here, not all; method: immunoSEQ multiplex PCR. The table has 15,000 to 20,000 clones, approximately 90% seen once. The CDR3 totals 15 residues. V was pared by 5 bases and J by 7 bases, with 17 bases between. The germline V gene has CDR1 SGHTA and CDR2 FQGNSA. This chain uses TRBV7-2 with TRBJ1-4, with D perhaps matching TRBD1 (6 bases). Sequenced material: unsorted PBMCs, taken 4.2 years after starting antiretroviral therapy. The clonotype was recovered from a man in his forties or fifties with HIV. The CDR3: CASSLGGAEGEKLFF. Written as DNA, the CDR3 is TGTGCCAGCAGCCTGGGGGGGGCAGAGGGTGAAAAACTGTTTTTT.